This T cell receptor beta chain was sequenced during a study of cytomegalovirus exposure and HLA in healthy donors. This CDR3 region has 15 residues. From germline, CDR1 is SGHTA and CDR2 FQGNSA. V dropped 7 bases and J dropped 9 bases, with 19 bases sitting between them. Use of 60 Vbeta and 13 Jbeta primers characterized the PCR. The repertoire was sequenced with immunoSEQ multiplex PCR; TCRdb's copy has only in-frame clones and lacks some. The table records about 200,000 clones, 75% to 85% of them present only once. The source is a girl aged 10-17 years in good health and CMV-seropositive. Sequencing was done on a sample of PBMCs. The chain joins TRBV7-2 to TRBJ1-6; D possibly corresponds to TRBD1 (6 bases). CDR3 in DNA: TGTGCCAGCAACCCTCGAGCAGGGGTAGGTTCACCCCTCCACTTT. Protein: CASNPRAGVGSPLHF.